The 25 T cell receptor beta chains below all came from one sample that was sequenced in a study of CD4+ T cells in melanoma (dated by TCRdb to the early 2020s). Library generation was performed with the immunoSEQ multiplex PCR assay. Imported from immuneACCESS, the table was reduced by TCRdb to in-frame sequences with V and J called. These copies leave out some clones; in studies compared against another copy, an unresolved V gene accounts for under half, and the cause of the remainder is not known. The sample table holds 110,000 to 150,000 clones, of which about 90% were seen once. More than 1.5% of the sample lies in the top ten. The receptor set was obtained from a human donor with melanoma.

This chain joins TRBV6-5 and TRBJ2-7; tentative D call: TRBD1 (5 bases). Trimming cost V 4 bases and J 0 bases, with 13 bases left between them. This CDR3 contains 15 residues. Germline CDR1 is MNHEY and CDR2 is SVGAGI. CDR3 DNA: TGTGCCAGCAGTTTGGACATCAGGAGCTCCTACGAGCAGTACTTC. It codes for CASSLDIRSSYEQYF.

The V and J genes are TRBV10-3 and TRBJ1-1, with a possible D match to TRBD1 (6 bases). V shed 6 bases and J shed 4 bases, with 12 bases lying between them. The V gene's germline CDR1 is ENHRY and CDR2 SYGVKD. There are 13 residues in the CDR3. CDR3 amino acids: CAISSTGSTEAFF. The CDR3 DNA is TGTGCCATCAGCTCTACAGGGAGCACTGAAGCTTTCTTT.

The CDR3 here is CASSFQNNYGYTF. The CDR3 nucleotides read TGTGCCAGCAGTTTTCAGAATAACTATGGCTACACCTTC. The V gene is TRBV6-5, the J gene TRBJ1-2; D remains ambiguous. V lost 4 bases and J 1 base, leaving 7 bases between the germline ends. The germline CDR1 and CDR2 sequences are MNHEY and SVGAGI. The CDR3 consists of 13 residues.

This sequence joins TRBV2 and TRBJ2-2, with TRBD1 matching over 7 bases. V lost 6 bases and J lost 4; bases outside the gene matches: 5. Looked up from germline, CDR1 is SNHLY and CDR2 is FYNNEI. CDR3 size: 14 residues. CDR3 nucleotide sequence: TGTGCCAGCAGGCAGACAGGGCGCACCGGGGAGCTGTTTTTT. Protein sequence: CASRQTGRTGELFF.

This sequence joins TRBV29-1 and TRBJ2-5, with 9 nucleotides matching TRBD1. V shed 6 bases and J 4 bases; nucleotides not matched to a gene: 9. The CDR3 consists of 14 residues. CDR1 is SQVTM and CDR2 is ANQGSEA in the germline V gene. CDR3 region: CSVAPGQGGETQYF. DNA for the CDR3: TGCAGCGTAGCTCCGGGACAGGGAGGAGAGACCCAGTACTTC.

The chain combines TRBV4-1 with TRBJ1-4; D is possibly TRBD1 (6 bases). V dropped 2 bases and J dropped 5 bases, with 15 bases sitting between them. The CDR3 is 16 residues long. From germline, CDR1 is MGHRA and CDR2 YSYEKL. CDR3: CASSQNHREYNEKLFF. CDR3 sequence (DNA): TGCGCCAGCAGCCAAAACCACAGGGAATACAATGAAAAACTGTTTTTT.

This chain connects TRBV6-5 to TRBJ2-7; 7 bases agree with TRBD1. Losses at the gene ends were 0 bases for V and 7 bases for J; bases not matched to a gene: 6. Germline CDR1 and CDR2: MNHEY and SVGAGI. The CDR3 consists of 14 residues. Here the CDR3 DNA reads TGTGCCAGCAGTTACTCAACAGGGGTTCGGGAGCAGTACTTC. As protein: CASSYSTGVREQYF.

The chain recombines TRBV2 with TRBJ2-5; D possibly corresponds to TRBD2 (5 bases). The germline gives CDR1 SNHLY, CDR2 FYNNEI. Trimming removed 8 bases from V and 4 bases from J, with 11 bases in between. The CDR3 is made up of 12 amino acids. CDR3 nucleotides: TGTGCCAGCGGACCCGGAGGAGAGACCCAGTACTTC. The encoded protein is CASGPGGETQYF. The whole variable domain, filled in from reference TRBV2 and TRBJ2-5, reads EPEVTQTPSHQVTQMGQEVILRCVPISNHLYFYWYRQILGQKVEFLVSFYNNEISEKSEIFDDQFSVERPDGSNFTLKIRSTKLEDSAMYFCASGPGGETQYFGPGTRLLVL.

A remark on this clone: This specimen includes other DNA sequences encoding the same CDR3. The J gene is TRBJ2-3, the V gene TRBV19; TRBD1 or TRBD2 may be the D gene (5 bases each). Germline values: CDR1 LNHDA, CDR2 SQIVND (reference sequence). The V gene lost 5 bases and the J gene lost 6 bases, with 12 bases spanning the gap. The CDR3 runs 13 residues. The CDR3 bases are TGTGCCAGTAGTCTGAGAGGGGCGGATACGCAGTATTTT. Translated, it gives CASSLRGADTQYF.

This chain uses TRBV27 with TRBJ2-7; 7 bases are shared with TRBD2. Per germline, CDR1 MNHEY and CDR2 SMNVEV (reference sequence). The J segment lost 3 bases and the V segment lost 11 bases, leaving 13 bases of the junction unmatched. This CDR3 has 14 amino acids. The CDR3 protein is CASGYGGSIYEQYF. In nucleotides, the CDR3 is TGTGCCTCCGGGTACGGGGGGTCCATCTACGAGCAGTACTTC.

The rearrangement joins TRBV5-1 to TRBJ2-3, with D unclear. V lost 2 bases to trimming and J lost 0 bases, with 7 bases between them. The CDR3 extends over 14 amino acids. Germline V gene sequence: CDR1 SGHRS, CDR2 YFSETQ. The CDR3 protein is CASSFSTSTDTQYF. In DNA, the CDR3 is TGCGCCAGCAGCTTCTCGACCAGCACAGATACGCAGTATTTT.

The rearrangement uses TRBV2 and TRBJ2-1; D perhaps matches TRBD2 (5 bases). The CDR3 is 11 residues long. Per the germline V gene, CDR1 is SNHLY and CDR2 is FYNNEI. The V end was cut by 7 bases, the J end by 13 bases, with 14 bases between. The CDR3 DNA sequence: TGTGCCAGCACTGTTCTAGCCTCCCAGTTCTTC. This translates into CASTVLASQFF.

The chain has TRBV7-3 and TRBJ2-5, with D possibly being TRBD1 (7 bases). V shed 5 bases and J shed 1 base, with 14 bases lying between them. The CDR3 is 15 amino acids. The V gene's germline CDR1 is SGHTA and CDR2 FQGTGA. CDR3 loop: CASSRRGRSQETQYF. The DNA of the CDR3 is TGTGCCAGCAGCCGGAGGGGGCGAAGCCAAGAGACCCAGTACTTC.

The chain carries TRBV19 and TRBJ1-3; D ambiguous. Trimming removed 7 bases at V and 2 bases at J, with 12 bases between. CDR3 length equals 14 residues. Germline V gene lookup returns CDR1 LNHDA and CDR2 SQIVND (reference sequence). The CDR3 coding sequence is TGTGCCAGTATCGTTGGTGGGACTGGAAACACCATATATTTT. This codes for CASIVGGTGNTIYF.

The V gene is TRBV7-3, the J gene TRBJ2-2; D is ambiguous. V was shortened by 5 bases and J by 5 bases, with 12 bases between the two germline ends. The CDR3 has 14 amino acids. In germline, CDR1 is SGHTA, CDR2 FQGTGA. CDR3 coding DNA: TGTGCCAGCAGCCCTAGACCCTTGACCGGGGAGCTGTTTTTT. Protein: CASSPRPLTGELFF.

This clone was counted a few times. The chain combines TRBV6-5 with TRBJ2-2, with a tentative D call TRBD1 (7 bases). This CDR3 contains 14 residues. Germline CDR1 MNHEY, CDR2 SVGAGI. V was trimmed by 6 bases and J by 6 bases, leaving 14 bases between them. The chain's CDR3 is CASSPGGSAGELFF. In DNA, the CDR3 is TGTGCCAGCAGCCCAGGGGGGTCGGCCGGGGAGCTGTTTTTT.

V gene TRBV19 combines with J gene TRBJ1-1; 9 bases align to TRBD1. CDR1 LNHDA and CDR2 SQIVND come from the germline V gene (reference sequence). V shed 6 bases and J 1 base; nucleotides not matched to a gene: 9. The CDR3 has 16 residues. CDR3 residues: CASRDQQGARNTEAFF. The DNA of the CDR3 is TGTGCCAGTAGAGATCAACAGGGGGCTCGGAACACTGAAGCTTTCTTT. Supplemented by reference TRBV19 and TRBJ1-1, the full variable domain reads DGGITQSPKYLFRKEGQNVTLSCEQNLNHDAMYWYRQDPGQGLRLIYYSQIVNDFQKGDIAEGYSVSREKKESFPLTVTSAQKNPTAFYLCASRDQQGARNTEAFFGQGTRLTVV.

This clone was seen only once. The chain links TRBV10-3 to TRBJ1-4; a weak D match, TRBD1 (5 bases). The germline CDR1 and CDR2 sequences are ENHRY and SYGVKD. Trimming cost V 3 bases and J 8 bases, with 13 bases left between them. The CDR3 contains 14 residues. CDR3 DNA sequence: TGTGCCATCAGTGATTCGGGGGTGGCGGAAAAACTGTTTTTT. Its translation is CAISDSGVAEKLFF.

The CDR3 is CASSQGNRAYQSEAFF. For the CDR3, the DNA is TGCGCCAGCAGCCAAGGTAACCGGGCCTATCAATCTGAAGCTTTCTTT. V gene TRBV4-1 combines with J gene TRBJ1-1; D call uncertain. Deletions cut 1 base from V and 6 bases from J, with 18 bases between. In germline, CDR1 is MGHRA, CDR2 YSYEKL. The CDR3 contains 16 residues.

The CDR3 loop is CASSPTSGYSYNEQFF. CDR3 in DNA: TGTGCCAGCAGCCCAACTAGCGGGTACTCCTACAATGAGCAGTTCTTC. This sequence joins TRBV7-3 and TRBJ2-1, with TRBD2 identical over 9 bases. V lost 5 bases and J lost 0; bases outside the gene matches: 5. CDR3 size: 16 residues. CDR1 and CDR2 (germline): SGHTA, FQGTGA. The variable domain in full, with the rest retrieved from reference TRBV7-3 and TRBJ2-1, is GAGVSQTPSNKVTEKGKYVELRCDPISGHTALYWYRQSLGQGPEFLIYFQGTGAADDSGLPNDRFFAVRPEGSVSTLKIQRTERGDSAVYLCASSPTSGYSYNEQFFGPGTRLTVL.

This clone was found once. The rearrangement links TRBV19 to TRBJ1-1; D gene ambiguous. Germline assignment: CDR1 LNHDA and CDR2 SQIVND (reference sequence). Trimming removed 1 base at V and 9 bases at J, with 12 bases between. The CDR3 is 13 amino acids. CDR3 sequence: CASSIGTVPKAFF. In DNA form, the CDR3 reads TGTGCCAGTAGTATAGGGACTGTCCCTAAAGCTTTCTTT.

The chain is built from TRBV6-6 and TRBJ2-7; D unresolved. Germline CDR1 reads MNHNY; CDR2 reads SVGAGI (reference sequence). Trimming took off 7 bases at V and 0 bases at J, with 16 bases between the two ends. This CDR3 region has 15 residues. The CDR3 DNA reads as TGTGCCAGCAAAGTTGAGGTATTGACCTCCTACGAGCAGTACTTC. The encoded protein is CASKVEVLTSYEQYF.

The J gene is TRBJ2-6, the V gene TRBV4-1, with D hard to call. Germline V CDR1 and CDR2: MGHRA, YSYEKL. This CDR3 contains 15 residues. The V end lost 0 bases, the J end lost 0 bases, and 3 bases lay between the germline ends. The CDR3 DNA is TGCGCCAGCAGCCAAGATGGCTCTGGGGCCAACGTCCTGACTTTC. It is translated as CASSQDGSGANVLTF.

The CDR3 region is CASSFGGGASYNEQFF. CDR3 nucleotide sequence: TGTGCCAGCAGCTTCGGAGGGGGGGCCTCCTACAATGAGCAGTTCTTC. The V call is TRBV5-4, the J call TRBJ2-1; D perhaps matches TRBD2 (7 bases). The ends were cut back, 2 bases at V and 0 bases at J, with 12 bases in the middle. The CDR3 consists of 16 residues. The V gene's germline CDR1 is SGHNT and CDR2 YYREEE (reference sequence).

The V and J genes are TRBV6-1 and TRBJ2-4, with 7 bases identical to TRBD1. Germline values: CDR1 MNHNS, CDR2 SASEGT. CDR3 size: 14 residues. With V trimmed by 0 bases and J by 8 bases, 4 bases remained unmatched. The CDR3 nucleotides are TGTGCCAGCAGTGAAGCAGGGGGCCCAGACATTCAGTACTTC. Residues: CASSEAGGPDIQYF.